These 22 T cell receptor beta chains share one sample of origin, sequenced in a study of cytomegalovirus exposure and HLA in healthy donors. This PCR relied on a set of 60 Vbeta primers and 13 Jbeta primers. The repertoire was sequenced with immunoSEQ multiplex PCR; TCRdb's copy has only in-frame clones and lacks some. Of approximately 190,000 clones in the sample, 75% to 90% were seen once. The sequencing input was PBMCs. These receptors came from a middle-aged man in good health and CMV-seropositive.

In this sample, this clone turned up a few times. The J gene is TRBJ2-7, the V gene TRBV7-9, with 7 bases that match TRBD1. The CDR3 loop spans 14 amino acids. Looked up from germline, CDR1 is SEHNR and CDR2 is FQNEAQ (reference sequence). V trimming: 5 bases; J trimming: 0 bases; junction bases outside the gene matches: 4. The CDR3 loop reads CASSPRDSSYEQYF. As DNA, the CDR3 is TGTGCCAGCAGCCCCCGGGACAGCTCCTACGAGCAGTACTTC. Combining the CDR3 with reference TRBV7-9 and TRBJ2-7 gives the whole variable domain DTGVSQNPRHKITKRGQNVTFRCDPISEHNRLYWYRQTLGQGPEFLTYFQNEAQLEKSRLLSDRFSAERPKGSFSTLEIQRTEQGDSAMYLCASSPRDSSYEQYFGPGTRLTVT.

J is TRBJ2-6 and V is TRBV10-3; D is possibly TRBD1 (6 bases). Per germline, CDR1 ENHRY and CDR2 SYGVKD. This CDR3 comprises 13 residues. The germline V and J ends were trimmed by 9 bases and 0 bases, with 6 bases remaining between them. For the CDR3, the DNA is TGTGCCATAGGGGGCTCTGGGGCCAACGTCCTGACTTTC. Its translation: CAIGGSGANVLTF.

The J gene is TRBJ2-3, the V gene TRBV9; D is unresolved. The CDR3 is 14 amino acids. Trimming pared 0 bases from V and 6 bases from J, leaving 11 bases between. The germline gives CDR1 SGDLS, CDR2 YYNGEE. CDR3 protein: CASSVATGLDTQYF. DNA of the CDR3: TGTGCCAGCAGCGTAGCTACGGGTCTTGATACGCAGTATTTT. The full variable domain, with the rest looked up from reference TRBV9 and TRBJ2-3, is DSGVTQTPKHLITATGQRVTLRCSPRSGDLSVYWYQQSLDQGLQFLIQYYNGEERAKGNILERFSAQQFPDLHSELNLSSLELGDSALYFCASSVATGLDTQYFGPGTRLTVL.

The chain links TRBV7-9 to TRBJ2-2; maybe TRBD1 (5 bases). Germline assignment: CDR1 SEHNR and CDR2 FQNEAQ (reference sequence). The ends were cut back, 2 bases at V and 5 bases at J, with 15 bases in the middle. The CDR3 runs to 16 residues. The CDR3 protein is CASSLPQGRGTGELFF. As DNA, the CDR3 is TGTGCCAGCAGCTTACCCCAGGGTAGGGGTACCGGGGAGCTGTTTTTT.

The J gene is TRBJ2-2, the V gene TRBV27; D is uncertain. CDR1 is MNHEY and CDR2 is SMNVEV in the germline V gene (reference sequence). The CDR3 loop spans 14 amino acids. V was trimmed by 6 bases and J by 2 bases, leaving 10 bases between them. For the CDR3, the DNA is TGTGCCAGCAGGATTAGAAGAAACACCGGGGAGCTGTTTTTT. As protein: CASRIRRNTGELFF.

This chain links TRBV5-4 with TRBJ2-3, with D maybe TRBD1 (5 bases). Germline V gene sequence: CDR1 SGHNT, CDR2 YYREEE (reference sequence). This CDR3 has 14 amino acids. V was shortened by 0 bases and J by 3 bases, with 8 bases between the two germline ends. DNA of the CDR3: TGTGCCAGCAGCTTGGGGGGCTGGACAGATACGCAGTATTTT. Translated, it gives CASSLGGWTDTQYF.

The chain carries TRBV6-5 and TRBJ1-6; the D is unclear. Trimming pared 4 bases from V and 0 bases from J, leaving 4 bases between. CDR1 MNHEY and CDR2 SVGAGI come from the germline V gene. The CDR3 is made up of 14 amino acids. The DNA for the CDR3 is TGTGCCAGCAGTTCTATCTCCTATAATTCACCCCTCCACTTT. Its translation: CASSSISYNSPLHF.

The chain links TRBV27 to TRBJ2-6; 8 bases are shared with TRBD1. The V segment lost 7 bases and the J segment 0 bases; nucleotides outside the gene matches: 5. Germline values: CDR1 MNHEY, CDR2 SMNVEV (reference sequence). The CDR3 length is 16 residues. CDR3 nucleotides: TGTGCCAGCACCCTGACAGGGGCCTCTGGGGCCAACGTCCTGACTTTC. Translation: CASTLTGASGANVLTF. Using reference TRBV27 and TRBJ2-6 for the parts outside the CDR3, the full variable domain is EAQVTQNPRYLITVTGKKLTVTCSQNMNHEYMSWYRQDPGLGLRQIYYSMNVEVTDKGDVPEGYKVSRKEKRNFPLILESPSPNQTSLYFCASTLTGASGANVLTFGAGSRLTVL.

The chain recombines TRBV27 with TRBJ1-4, with 7 nucleotides matching TRBD1. Germline CDR1 and CDR2: MNHEY and SMNVEV (reference sequence). Trimming removed 5 bases from V and 4 bases from J; junction bases left unmatched: 10. The CDR3 consists of 16 residues. CDR3 nucleotides: TGTGCCAGCAGTCCCGGGACAGACCTTTTTAATGAAAAACTGTTTTTT. This codes for CASSPGTDLFNEKLFF.

The J gene is TRBJ2-7, the V gene TRBV30; D perhaps matches TRBD1 (6 bases). V lost 5 bases to trimming and J lost 0 bases, with 14 bases between them. CDR1 is GTSNPN and CDR2 is SVGIG in the germline V gene (reference sequence). The CDR3 totals 14 residues. Here the CDR3 reads CAWLHRASSYEQYF. CDR3 nucleotides: TGTGCCTGGCTCCACAGGGCGAGCTCCTACGAGCAGTACTTC.

This clone was observed a few times. The CDR3 bases are TGTGCCAGCAAGCTGGTAGCGGGACCCTACAATGAGCAGTTCTTC. Its translation is CASKLVAGPYNEQFF. This sequence joins TRBV7-3 and TRBJ2-1; 8 nucleotides match TRBD2. Germline V gene data show CDR1 as SGHTA and CDR2 as FQGTGA. Trimming at V came to 7 bases and at J to 2 bases, leaving 7 bases not matched to a gene. CDR3 length: 15 amino acids. The complete variable domain, with remaining parts taken from reference TRBV7-3 and TRBJ2-1, reads GAGVSQTPSNKVTEKGKYVELRCDPISGHTALYWYRQSLGQGPEFLIYFQGTGAADDSGLPNDRFFAVRPEGSVSTLKIQRTERGDSAVYLCASKLVAGPYNEQFFGPGTRLTVL.

The rearrangement joins TRBV30 to TRBJ2-5; TRBD1 might be the D (6 bases). The J call may be incorrect, as the DNA end agrees better with TRBJ2-7. The germline CDR1 and CDR2 sequences are GTSNPN and SVGIG (reference sequence). The CDR3 runs 14 residues. Here the CDR3 DNA reads TGTGCCTGGAGTGTAAACAGGGTGTCATACGAGCAGTACTTC. Its protein is CAWSVNRVSYEQYF.

The chain is built from TRBV7-3 and TRBJ1-1; TRBD1 might be the D (6 bases). The CDR3 contains 13 residues. Germline CDR1 reads SGHTA; CDR2 reads FQGTGA. DNA for the CDR3: TGTGCAACGGCGGGGGGCCCGAACACTGAAGCTTTCTTT. Amino acid sequence: CATAGGPNTEAFF.

Points on this clone: One end of the junction varies from germline; a read error may be responsible. CDR3 region: CSSSLSTQPQHF. In DNA, the CDR3 is TGTTCCAGCAGCTTATCCACACAGCCCCAGCATTTT. The rearrangement uses TRBV7-9 and TRBJ1-5; D gene uncertain. The CDR3 has 12 amino acids. Germline CDR1 and CDR2: SEHNR and FQNEAQ (reference sequence).

This chain uses TRBV4-3 with TRBJ2-5; 7 bases map to TRBD2. Germline CDR1 reads LGHNA; CDR2 reads YSLEER. Losses at the gene ends were 1 base for V and 11 bases for J; bases not matched to a gene: 13. There are 15 residues in the CDR3. The CDR3 region is CASSQARRGNGGQYF. The CDR3 DNA sequence: TGCGCCAGCAGCCAAGCTCGGCGGGGGAATGGGGGGCAGTACTTC.

V usage is TRBV7-2 and J usage is TRBJ1-4; 7 bases fit TRBD1. The CDR3 is 15 amino acids. The V gene's germline CDR1 is SGHTA and CDR2 FQGNSA. V lost 2 bases, J lost 7 bases, and 7 bases stayed unmatched. The CDR3 here is CASSLKGARVEKLFF. CDR3 nucleotide sequence: TGTGCCAGCAGCTTAAAGGGGGCGCGGGTTGAAAAACTGTTTTTT. The whole variable domain, filled in from reference TRBV7-2 and TRBJ1-4, reads GAGVSQSPSNKVTEKGKDVELRCDPISGHTALYWYRQSLGQGLEFLIYFQGNSAPDKSGLPSDRFSAERTGGSVSTLTIQRTQQEDSAVYLCASSLKGARVEKLFFGSGTQLSVL.

The V gene is TRBV7-9, the J gene TRBJ1-2; 10 bases are a match to TRBD1. With V trimmed by 0 bases and J by 4 bases, 8 bases remained unmatched. CDR1 and CDR2 (germline): SEHNR, FQNEAQ (reference sequence). The CDR3 sequence is 17 residues long. CDR3 DNA: TGTGCCAGCAGCTTAGCGAGGGGGACAGGGGACTTCTATGGCTACACCTTC. This encodes CASSLARGTGDFYGYTF.

The chain has TRBV7-9 and TRBJ2-1; 12 positions agree with TRBD2. The CDR3 totals 16 residues. The ends lost 1 base at V and 5 bases at J; junction bases unmatched: 3. Germline V CDR1 and CDR2: SEHNR, FQNEAQ (reference sequence). The CDR3 protein is CASSLGLAGGDNEQFF. The CDR3, as DNA: TGTGCCAGCAGCTTAGGGCTAGCGGGGGGGGACAATGAGCAGTTCTTC.

This clone was counted a few times. J is TRBJ1-5 and V is TRBV6-5; D gene ambiguous. The CDR3 has 13 residues. CDR1 is MNHEY and CDR2 is SVGAGI in the germline V gene. Trimming removed 5 bases from V and 7 bases from J, with 12 bases in between. The CDR3 sequence: CASSDGSGQPQHF. CDR3 DNA: TGTGCCAGCAGTGACGGCTCGGGGCAGCCCCAGCATTTT.

The rearrangement joins TRBV4-1 to TRBJ2-7; D may be TRBD2 (7 bases). The V and J ends lost 0 bases and 3 bases respectively, with 21 bases between them. This CDR3 spans 18 amino acids. Looked up from germline, CDR1 is MGHRA and CDR2 is YSYEKL. In nucleotides, the CDR3 is TGCGCCAGCAGCCAAGATCCTGCGGGGGCCGTTTTTCTCTACGAGCAGTACTTC. It specifies CASSQDPAGAVFLYEQYF.

The gene calls are TRBV7-2 and TRBJ2-5; 11 bases match TRBD1. The germline V gene encodes CDR1 SGHTA and CDR2 FQGNSA. The CDR3 covers 17 residues. Trimming at V came to 4 bases and at J to 4 bases, leaving 11 bases not matched to a gene. The CDR3 spells CASSYGQGARRGETQYF. CDR3 bases: TGTGCCAGCAGCTATGGACAGGGGGCGCGTCGGGGAGAGACCCAGTACTTC.

The chain couples TRBV10-3 to TRBJ2-7, with 7 nucleotides matching TRBD1. The V and J ends lost 10 bases and 0 bases, in that order; junction bases with no gene match: 9. CDR3 length equals 14 residues. Per the germline V gene, CDR1 is ENHRY and CDR2 is SYGVKD. The CDR3 is CATGSGTDSYEQYF. The CDR3 region has the DNA TGTGCCACCGGGTCCGGGACAGACTCCTACGAGCAGTACTTC.